The next 17 T cell receptor beta chains were all read from a single sample in a study of T-cell reconstitution after alpha-beta-depleted transplantation in children. Unique molecular identifiers were incorporated into the prepared TCRbeta library. TCRdb processed the PCR reads anew with MiXCR; each CDR3 protein has one entry. The table includes about 350,000 distinct CDR3 sequences, about an eighth detected once. Sequencing used PBMCs, obtained from the stem cell graft. The receptors originated from a human donor who donated a stem cell graft to a child with Fanconi anemia.

This chain connects TRBV7-2 to TRBJ1-2; 10 nucleotides line up with TRBD1. The CDR3 is 15 amino acids. With V trimmed by 5 bases and J by 7 bases, 10 bases remained unmatched. Germline CDR1 reads SGHTA; CDR2 reads FQGNSA. CDR3 region: CASSPRQGASLGYTF. The CDR3 nucleotides are TGTGCCAGCAGCCCTCGACAGGGGGCGTCTCTTGGCTACACCTTC.

The J gene is TRBJ1-5, the V gene TRBV10-1; a possible D gene is TRBD1 (6 bases). Germline CDR1 WNHNN, CDR2 SYGVQD (reference sequence). The V end lost 0 bases, the J end lost 0 bases, and 15 bases lay between the germline ends. This CDR3 contains 18 residues. The CDR3 loop is CASSESGLQGNSNQPQHF. CDR3 coding DNA: TGCGCCAGCAGTGAGTCGGGACTACAGGGAAATAGCAATCAGCCCCAGCATTTT.

Many counts were recorded for this clonotype. V is TRBV7-9 and J is TRBJ2-1; TRBD1 is a possible D gene (6 bases). Trimming shortened V by 4 bases and J by 0 bases, and 10 bases separated the two germline ends. Germline V gives CDR1 SEHNR, CDR2 FQNEAQ (reference sequence). The CDR3 has 15 amino acids. The CDR3 is CASSSGQSSYNEQFF. CDR3 nucleotides: TGTGCCAGCAGCTCCGGACAGAGCTCCTACAATGAGCAGTTCTTC.

The count of this clonotype is one. This chain joins TRBV30 and TRBJ2-7, with 7 bases lining up with TRBD2. Trimming cost V 2 bases and J 4 bases; bases outside gene matches: 2. From germline, CDR1 is GTSNPN and CDR2 SVGIG (reference sequence). CDR3 size: 12 residues. The CDR3: CAWSTGGYEQYF. The CDR3 DNA is TGTGCCTGGAGTACGGGGGGATACGAGCAGTACTTC. The variable domain in full, with the rest retrieved from reference TRBV30 and TRBJ2-7, is SQTIHQWPATLVQPVGSPLSLECTVEGTSNPNLYWYRQAAGRGLQLLFYSVGIGQISSEVPQNLSASRPQDRQFILSSKKLLLSDSGFYLCAWSTGGYEQYFGPGTRLTVT.

V usage is TRBV6-1 and J usage is TRBJ1-5; D gene unclear. The length of the CDR3 is 13 residues. Germline CDR1 is MNHNS and CDR2 is SASEGT. Trimming stripped 8 bases from V and 4 bases from J, with 12 bases between. CDR3 residues: CASALEENQPQHF. CDR3 sequence (DNA): TGTGCCAGCGCCCTCGAGGAGAATCAGCCCCAGCATTTT.

The V gene is TRBV11-1, the J gene TRBJ2-3; D not certain. The CDR3 covers 14 residues. Per the germline V gene, CDR1 is SGHAT and CDR2 is FQDESV (reference sequence). V lost 5 bases and J 3 bases, leaving 12 bases between the germline ends. The CDR3 sequence: CASSPGRLTDTQYF. The CDR3 DNA is TGTGCCAGCAGCCCCGGCCGCCTGACAGATACGCAGTATTTT. The full variable domain, completed using reference TRBV11-1 and TRBJ2-3, is EAEVAQSPRYKITEKSQAVAFWCDPISGHATLYWYRQILGQGPELLVQFQDESVVDDSQLPKDRFSAERLKGVDSTLKIQPAELGDSAMYLCASSPGRLTDTQYFGPGTRLTVL.

Only a few counts were recorded for this clonotype. The genes are TRBV6-2 or TRBV6-3 and TRBJ1-1; D may be TRBD1 (5 bases). The V end lost 4 bases, the J end lost 8 bases, and 11 bases lay between the germline ends. In germline, CDR1 is MNHEY, CDR2 SVGEGT. This CDR3 has 12 amino acids. CDR3 in amino acids: CASSWTGGEAFF. CDR3 DNA: TGTGCCAGCAGTTGGACTGGGGGAGAAGCTTTCTTT.

V usage is TRBV7-9 and J usage is TRBJ1-1; no definite D call. Trimming shortened V by 4 bases and J by 6 bases, and 12 bases separated the two germline ends. In germline, CDR1 is SEHNR, CDR2 FQNEAQ (reference sequence). The CDR3 has 13 residues. The CDR3 is CASSYPPGPEAFF. CDR3 in DNA: TGTGCCAGCAGCTATCCGCCGGGTCCTGAAGCTTTCTTT.

This clonotype showed up many times. This chain uses TRBV11-2 with TRBJ1-2; 8 nucleotides line up with TRBD1. Germline V gives CDR1 SGHAT, CDR2 FQNNGV. V shed 4 bases and J 0 bases; nucleotides not matched to a gene: 4. This CDR3 is 15 amino acids long. This chain's CDR3 is CASSWGQEPNYGYTF. The CDR3 DNA follows: TGTGCCAGCAGCTGGGGACAGGAACCTAACTATGGCTACACCTTC.

This clonotype was detected ten times or more. The chain uses TRBV29-1 and TRBJ2-1, with D unresolved. The length of the CDR3 is 11 residues. Trimming removed 7 bases from V and 0 bases from J, with 4 bases in between. CDR1 SQVTM and CDR2 ANQGSEA come from the germline V gene. CDR3 nucleotide sequence: TGCAGCGGTGGCTCCTACAATGAGCAGTTCTTC. The encoded protein is CSGGSYNEQFF.

V usage is TRBV11-2 and J usage is TRBJ2-5; D possibly corresponds to TRBD2 (6 bases). The CDR3 consists of 17 residues. V was cut by 4 bases and J by 1 base, with 19 bases left in between. Germline CDR1 is SGHAT and CDR2 is FQNNGV. In DNA, the CDR3 is TGTGCCAGCAGCTCCCGGGTCTTAGCGGTGATCCAAGAGACCCAGTACTTC. Translating it yields CASSSRVLAVIQETQYF.

With regard to this clonotype: No conserved phenylalanine or tryptophan is present at the end of the CDR3, so a read error is the likely explanation. This chain uses TRBV12-3 or TRBV12-4 with TRBJ1-1; D gene uncertain. V lost 2 bases and J lost 1, with 11 bases in between. This CDR3 contains 15 residues. This CDR3 reads CASSLNSQPNTEAFS. The CDR3 DNA reads TGTGCCAGCAGTTTAAATTCACAGCCGAACACTGAAGCTTTCTCT.

The rearrangement links TRBV12-3 or TRBV12-4 to TRBJ2-1, with 12 bases fitting TRBD2. CDR3 length: 12 residues. After removal of 6 bases from V and 10 bases from J, the junction contained 1 base not matched to a gene. The DNA for the CDR3 is TGTGCCAGCAGACTAGCGGGGGGCGAGCAGTTCTTC. This encodes CASRLAGGEQFF.

This clonotype turned up a few times. The rearrangement joins TRBV9 to TRBJ1-5; D might be TRBD1 (5 bases). Trimming removed 3 bases from V and 3 bases from J, with 13 bases in between. Germline loops: CDR1 SGDLS, CDR2 YYNGEE. The CDR3 has 15 residues. The CDR3 DNA is TGTGCCAGCAGCGCTGCGGGGGGATCCAATCAGCCCCAGCATTTT. It codes for CASSAAGGSNQPQHF.

The chain joins TRBV4-1 to TRBJ1-6, with D hard to call. This CDR3 region has 16 residues. The V end was cut by 4 bases, the J end by 4 bases, with 14 bases between. The germline CDR1 and CDR2 sequences are MGHRA and YSYEKL. The CDR3 nucleotides read TGCGCCAGCAGCCCCGGGAGGGAGGAGTATAATTCACCCCTCCACTTT. Translated, it gives CASSPGREEYNSPLHF.

This clonotype turned up a few times. This rearrangement joins TRBV15 to TRBJ1-5; TRBD1 matches at 9 bases. Germline lookup yields CDR1 LNHNV and CDR2 YYDKDF (reference sequence). Unmatched junction bases numbered 2, after V lost 4 bases and J lost 4 bases. The CDR3 is 14 amino acids. CDR3 sequence reads: CATSMDRGNQPQHF. DNA for the CDR3: TGTGCCACCAGCATGGACAGGGGAAATCAGCCCCAGCATTTT.

This clonotype has ten or more counts. This chain joins TRBV5-1 and TRBJ1-1; a possible D gene is TRBD1 (5 bases). Germline V gene lookup returns CDR1 SGHRS and CDR2 YFSETQ. V lost 0 bases, J lost 10 bases, and 16 bases lay in between. CDR3 length equals 14 residues. CDR3 residues: CASSLAGDGRIAFF. The CDR3 DNA is TGCGCCAGCAGCTTGGCGGGGGACGGGAGGATAGCTTTCTTT.